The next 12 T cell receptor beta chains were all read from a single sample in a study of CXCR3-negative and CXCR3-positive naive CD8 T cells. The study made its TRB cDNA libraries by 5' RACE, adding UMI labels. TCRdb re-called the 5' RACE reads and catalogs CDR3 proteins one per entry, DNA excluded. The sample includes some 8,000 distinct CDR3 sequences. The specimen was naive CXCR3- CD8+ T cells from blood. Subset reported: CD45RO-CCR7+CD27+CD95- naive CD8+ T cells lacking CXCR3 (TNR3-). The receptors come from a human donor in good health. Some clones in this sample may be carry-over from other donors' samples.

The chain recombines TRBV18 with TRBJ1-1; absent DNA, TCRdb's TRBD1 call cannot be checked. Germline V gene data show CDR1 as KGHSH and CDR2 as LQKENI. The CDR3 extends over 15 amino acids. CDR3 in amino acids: CASSPGGQMNTEAFF. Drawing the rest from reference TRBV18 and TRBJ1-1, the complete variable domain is NAGVMQNPRHLVRRRGQEARLRCSPMKGHSHVYWYRQLPEEGLKFMVYLQKENIIDESGMPKERFSAEFPKEGPSILRIQQVVRGDSAAYFCASSPGGQMNTEAFFGQGTRLTVV.

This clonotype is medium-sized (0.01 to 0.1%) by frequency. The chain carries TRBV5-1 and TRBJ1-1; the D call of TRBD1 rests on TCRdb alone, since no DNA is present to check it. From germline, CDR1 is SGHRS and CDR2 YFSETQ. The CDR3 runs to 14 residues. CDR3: CASSYGTGNTEAFF.

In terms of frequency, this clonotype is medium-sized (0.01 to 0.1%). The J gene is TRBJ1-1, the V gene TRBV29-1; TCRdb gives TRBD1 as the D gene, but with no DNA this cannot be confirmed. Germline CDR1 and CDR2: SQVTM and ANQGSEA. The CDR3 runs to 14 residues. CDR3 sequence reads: CSVEGATGAPEAFF.

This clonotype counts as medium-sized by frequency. The CDR3 sequence: CASSLSAYEQYF. This chain links TRBV12-3 or TRBV12-4 with TRBJ2-7. The CDR3 loop spans 12 amino acids.

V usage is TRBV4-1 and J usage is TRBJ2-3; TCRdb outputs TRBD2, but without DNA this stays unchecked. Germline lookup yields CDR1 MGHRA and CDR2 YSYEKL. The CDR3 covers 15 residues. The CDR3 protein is CASSPGTSGSWTQYF.

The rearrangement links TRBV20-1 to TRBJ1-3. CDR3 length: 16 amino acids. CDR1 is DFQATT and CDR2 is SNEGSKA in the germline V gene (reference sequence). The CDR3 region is CSAPWETDPSGNTIYF.

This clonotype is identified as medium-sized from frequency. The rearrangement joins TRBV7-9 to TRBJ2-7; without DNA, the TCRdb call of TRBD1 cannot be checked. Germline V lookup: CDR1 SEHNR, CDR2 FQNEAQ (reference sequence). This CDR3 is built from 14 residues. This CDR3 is CASMEGDLTYEQYF.

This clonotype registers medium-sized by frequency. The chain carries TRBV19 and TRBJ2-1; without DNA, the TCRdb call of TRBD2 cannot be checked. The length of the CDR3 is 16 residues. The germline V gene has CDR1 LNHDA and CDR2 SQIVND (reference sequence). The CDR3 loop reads CASSMRGGATPNEQFF.

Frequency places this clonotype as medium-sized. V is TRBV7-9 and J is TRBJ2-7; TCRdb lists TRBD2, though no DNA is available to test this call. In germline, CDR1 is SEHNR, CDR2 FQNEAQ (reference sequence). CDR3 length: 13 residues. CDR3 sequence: CASRAGGPSEQYF.

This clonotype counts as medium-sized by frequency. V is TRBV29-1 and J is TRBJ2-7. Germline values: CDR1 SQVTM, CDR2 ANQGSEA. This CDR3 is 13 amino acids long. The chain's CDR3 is CSVESTGSYEQYF.

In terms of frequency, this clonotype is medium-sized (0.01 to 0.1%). This CDR3 is CSVVGLHSSEQFF. The gene calls are TRBV29-1 and TRBJ2-1. CDR1 is SQVTM and CDR2 is ANQGSEA in the germline V gene. This CDR3 region has 13 residues.

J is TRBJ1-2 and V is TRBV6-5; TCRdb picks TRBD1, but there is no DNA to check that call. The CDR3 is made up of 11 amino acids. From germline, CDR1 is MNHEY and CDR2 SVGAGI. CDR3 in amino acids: CASTGGYGYTF.